The sequence of this TCR beta chain was determined in a study of cytomegalovirus exposure and HLA in healthy donors. Findings and caveats of the study: TCR beta V segments were, for the most part, productive about 90% or about 30% of the time in an earlier analysis.

Only one count was recorded for this clone. No antigen is known for it. The germline V gene encodes CDR1 SEHNR and CDR2 FQNEAQ (reference sequence). Between the trimmed V and J ends, which lost 7 bases and 2 bases, there was a span of 6 bases. The CDR3 loop spans 12 amino acids. 13 Jbeta primers and 60 Vbeta primers were used for the PCR. Some clones are missing from TCRdb's copy, which holds only in-frame ones; the method was immunoSEQ multiplex PCR. The sample lists over 150,000 clones; 84% were seen once. The chain recombines TRBV7-9 with TRBJ1-5, with D hard to call. Sequencing input: PBMCs. This TCR was recovered from a girl between 5 and 17 years old in good health and CMV-seropositive. DNA of the CDR3: TGTGCCAGCACCGTAGGCAATCAGCCCCAGCATTTT. It yields the protein CASTVGNQPQHF.